The 24 T cell receptor beta chains given below trace back to one sample, sequenced in a study of shared clonotypes between healthy human individuals. TCRdb's copy holds only in-frame clones and misses some; the assay was immunoSEQ multiplex PCR. The table has some 500,000 clones, 90% to 96% seen once. Sequencing used naive CD4+ T cells sorted from blood. Subset: CD45RA+ positively selected. Receptor source: a woman aged 25 to 39 in good health.

The V gene is TRBV7-9, the J gene TRBJ2-5, with 8 nucleotides matching TRBD2. The CDR3 covers 15 residues. Germline V gene data show CDR1 as SEHNR and CDR2 as FQNEAQ (reference sequence). Unmatched junction bases numbered 6, after V lost 5 bases and J lost 1 base. CDR3 loop: CASSPGRGIQETQYF. CDR3 DNA sequence: TGTGCCAGCAGCCCCGGGAGGGGCATCCAAGAGACCCAGTACTTC.

About this clone itself: The sample carries other DNA sequences with the same CDR3. This chain connects TRBV5-1 to TRBJ2-1; no firm D call. Trimming left V 3 bases short and J 0 bases short, with 10 bases between. Germline lookup yields CDR1 SGHRS and CDR2 YFSETQ. The CDR3 sequence is 15 residues long. The CDR3 sequence: CASSSDSSSYNEQFF. DNA of the CDR3: TGCGCCAGCAGCTCAGACTCGAGCTCCTACAATGAGCAGTTCTTC.

The chain carries TRBV6-5 and TRBJ2-1; D possibly uses TRBD1 or TRBD2 (5 bases each). Germline V gene lookup returns CDR1 MNHEY and CDR2 SVGAGI. The CDR3 has 13 amino acids. V was pared by 5 bases and J by 6 bases, with 11 bases between. The CDR3 reads CASSRDASNEQFF. The DNA for the CDR3 is TGTGCCAGCAGTCGGGACGCCAGCAATGAGCAGTTCTTC.

The CDR3 protein is CASSLDFFRGSSDEQFF. The CDR3 nucleotides are TGTGCCAGCAGCTTAGATTTTTTTCGCGGGAGTTCGGATGAGCAGTTCTTC. V is TRBV11-2 and J is TRBJ2-1; 7 positions match TRBD2. CDR3 length: 17 amino acids. Germline CDR1 SGHAT, CDR2 FQNNGV. Germline trimming cut 0 bases from V and 8 bases from J; bases unmatched to any gene: 13. Supplemented by reference TRBV11-2 and TRBJ2-1, the full variable domain reads EAGVAQSPRYKIIEKRQSVAFWCNPISGHATLYWYQQILGQGPKLLIQFQNNGVVDDSQLPKDRFSAERLKGVDSTLKIQPAKLEDSAVYLCASSLDFFRGSSDEQFFGPGTRLTVL.

J is TRBJ2-7 and V is TRBV5-1, with 7 bases identical to TRBD1. CDR1 and CDR2 from the germline V gene are SGHRS and YFSETQ. This CDR3 region has 13 residues. V gave up 3 bases and J gave up 3 bases; unmatched junction bases: 3. The chain's CDR3 is CASSSGQIYEQYF. In DNA form, the CDR3 reads TGCGCCAGCAGCTCGGGACAGATCTACGAGCAGTACTTC.

This sequence joins TRBV10-2 and TRBJ2-1, with D possibly being TRBD1 (5 bases). Trimming took off 8 bases at V and 8 bases at J, with 19 bases between the two ends. The germline V gene encodes CDR1 WSHSY and CDR2 SAAADI. This CDR3 has 14 amino acids. The CDR3 loop reads CASSDSRTIDEQFF. DNA of the CDR3: TGCGCCAGCTCTGACAGCCGTACAATAGATGAGCAGTTCTTC.

This clone has a single count. The chain is built from TRBV7-9 and TRBJ2-7, with 14 bases aligning to TRBD2. The ends lost 5 bases at V and 0 bases at J; junction bases unmatched: 3. The germline V gene has CDR1 SEHNR and CDR2 FQNEAQ (reference sequence). This CDR3 comprises 16 residues. In nucleotides, the CDR3 is TGTGCCAGCAGCAAGGGACTAGCGGGAGTCTCCTACGAGCAGTACTTC. Its protein is CASSKGLAGVSYEQYF.

The chain combines TRBV27 with TRBJ1-1; 9 bases agree with TRBD1. CDR1 and CDR2 (germline): MNHEY, SMNVEV (reference sequence). The CDR3 loop spans 15 amino acids. The ends lost 7 bases at V and 0 bases at J; junction bases unmatched: 6. This chain's CDR3 is CASKLQGALNTEAFF. CDR3 in DNA: TGTGCCAGCAAGTTACAGGGGGCTCTGAACACTGAAGCTTTCTTT.

This sequence joins TRBV7-3 and TRBJ2-1; D is possibly TRBD2 (6 bases). V gave up 4 bases and J gave up 0 bases, with 16 bases separating them. The CDR3 is 17 residues long. Germline V CDR1 and CDR2: SGHTA, FQGTGA. In nucleotides, the CDR3 is TGTGCCAGCAGCTCTGTCGGGAGACGCAGCTCCTACAATGAGCAGTTCTTC. Translated: CASSSVGRRSSYNEQFF.

The rearrangement joins TRBV7-8 to TRBJ2-6; no firm D call. From germline, CDR1 is SGHVS and CDR2 FQNEAQ. The CDR3 covers 19 residues. Trimming removed 3 bases from V and 0 bases from J, with 18 bases in between. The CDR3 region is CASSFWPTTWDSGANVLTF. The CDR3 nucleotides read TGTGCCAGCAGCTTCTGGCCCACTACATGGGACTCTGGGGCCAACGTCCTGACTTTC.

This chain uses TRBV5-1 with TRBJ2-3, with D possibly TRBD2 on 5 matching bases. Trimming left V 4 bases short and J 0 bases short, with 18 bases between. In germline, CDR1 is SGHRS, CDR2 YFSETQ. The CDR3 extends over 17 amino acids. Written as DNA, the CDR3 is TGCGCCAGCAGCGGTATAGCTAGCAGTTCTAGCACAGATACGCAGTATTTT. It codes for CASSGIASSSSTDTQYF.

This clone was recorded once. V usage is TRBV15 and J usage is TRBJ2-4; tentatively, D is TRBD2 (6 bases). The CDR3 runs 16 residues. Germline V CDR1 and CDR2: LNHNV, YYDKDF (reference sequence). V was pared by 0 bases and J by 1 base, with 10 bases between. The CDR3 coding sequence is TGTGCCACCAGCAGAGAAAGGAGGGGTGCCAAAAACATTCAGTACTTC. Its translation: CATSRERRGAKNIQYF.

The rearrangement uses TRBV7-9 and TRBJ2-7; 9 nucleotides agree with TRBD1. The V segment lost 5 bases and the J segment 2 bases; nucleotides outside the gene matches: 7. The germline V gene encodes CDR1 SEHNR and CDR2 FQNEAQ (reference sequence). This CDR3 has 15 amino acids. CDR3 DNA sequence: TGTGCCAGCAGCACCTACAGGGGGCGTCCCTACGAGCAGTACTTC. Translation: CASSTYRGRPYEQYF.

The gene calls are TRBV19 and TRBJ2-6; D uncertain. Trimming pared 3 bases from V and 3 bases from J, leaving 6 bases between. Germline V gene lookup returns CDR1 LNHDA and CDR2 SQIVND (reference sequence). The CDR3 length is 14 residues. DNA for the CDR3: TGTGCCAGTAGTATGGTCGGTGGGGCCAACGTCCTGACTTTC. It specifies CASSMVGGANVLTF.

V and J are TRBV2 and TRBJ1-6; 7 bases align to TRBD1. After removal of 7 bases from V and 9 bases from J, the junction contained 12 bases not matched to a gene. The CDR3 length is 15 residues. CDR1 is SNHLY and CDR2 is FYNNEI in the germline V gene. CDR3 in DNA: TGTGCCAGCACTAGGACAGGTCAATCTCGTTCACCCCTCCACTTT. Translation gives CASTRTGQSRSPLHF. Full variable domain (rest looked up from reference TRBV2 and TRBJ1-6): EPEVTQTPSHQVTQMGQEVILRCVPISNHLYFYWYRQILGQKVEFLVSFYNNEISEKSEIFDDQFSVERPDGSNFTLKIRSTKLEDSAMYFCASTRTGQSRSPLHFGNGTRLTVT.

The chain is built from TRBV15 and TRBJ2-5; tentative D call: TRBD2 (6 bases). The CDR3 consists of 15 residues. V dropped 1 base and J dropped 4 bases, with 13 bases sitting between them. CDR1 LNHNV and CDR2 YYDKDF come from the germline V gene (reference sequence). The CDR3 sequence: CATSRVGGAGETQYF. The CDR3 DNA reads as TGTGCCACCAGCAGAGTGGGGGGAGCGGGAGAGACCCAGTACTTC.

This clone was counted once. Additional DNA sequences in this sample encode the identical CDR3. The CDR3 DNA reads as TGCAGTGCGCGACCTCACTACGAGCAGTACTTC. This sequence encodes CSARPHYEQYF. The rearrangement joins TRBV20-1 to TRBJ2-7; D not resolved. This CDR3 region has 11 residues. V lost 6 bases and J lost 3, with 9 bases in between. Germline CDR1 and CDR2: DFQATT and SNEGSKA (reference sequence).

J is TRBJ1-1 and V is TRBV27, with D perhaps TRBD1 (5 bases). The CDR3 is 15 residues long. Germline V gene lookup returns CDR1 MNHEY and CDR2 SMNVEV (reference sequence). V lost 2 bases, J lost 5 bases, and 15 bases lay in between. The CDR3 reads CASSLVGAAFTEAFF. The CDR3, as DNA: TGTGCCAGCAGTTTAGTTGGGGCAGCGTTTACTGAAGCTTTCTTT.

The V call is TRBV5-1, the J call TRBJ1-1; D unresolved. V lost 5 bases and J 1 base, leaving 6 bases between the germline ends. The germline V gene has CDR1 SGHRS and CDR2 YFSETQ. CDR3 length equals 12 residues. CDR3 sequence (DNA): TGCGCCAGCAGTCGGGGGAACACTGAAGCTTTCTTT. This gives the protein CASSRGNTEAFF.

CDR3 loop: CASSYRGTGGNNEQFF. CDR3 DNA sequence: TGTGCCAGCAGTTACAGAGGGACAGGGGGCAACAATGAGCAGTTCTTC. The rearrangement uses TRBV7-9 and TRBJ2-1; 12 bases are a match to TRBD1. In germline, CDR1 is SEHNR, CDR2 FQNEAQ (reference sequence). The ends lost 6 bases at V and 5 bases at J; junction bases unmatched: 8. The CDR3 is 16 amino acids.

The chain combines TRBV7-9 with TRBJ1-2; 10 nucleotides match TRBD1. The trim removed 3 bases at V and 3 bases at J, leaving 7 bases unmatched. Germline V gene data show CDR1 as SEHNR and CDR2 as FQNEAQ (reference sequence). The CDR3 has 16 residues. Here the CDR3 reads CASSFPRGTGDYGYTF. The CDR3 DNA follows: TGTGCCAGCAGCTTCCCTAGGGGGACAGGGGACTATGGCTACACCTTC.

As for this clone: Distinct nucleotide sequences in the sample also encode this CDR3. The gene calls are TRBV30 and TRBJ1-1, with D perhaps TRBD1 (6 bases). CDR3 length: 13 residues. V was shortened by 0 bases and J by 1 base, with 6 bases between the two germline ends. Looked up from germline, CDR1 is GTSNPN and CDR2 is SVGIG (reference sequence). CDR3 in DNA: TGTGCCTGGAGTGTACAGGGGAACACTGAAGCTTTCTTT. It is translated as CAWSVQGNTEAFF.

The chain uses TRBV7-9 and TRBJ2-2; 7 bases fit TRBD1. The CDR3 totals 15 residues. Germline values: CDR1 SEHNR, CDR2 FQNEAQ (reference sequence). V dropped 5 bases and J dropped 6; count of bases not matched to a gene: 9. CDR3 coding DNA: TGTGCCAGCAGCAAGTTACGACAGGGACCCGGGGAGCTGTTTTTT. It codes for CASSKLRQGPGELFF.

The chain combines TRBV6-6 with TRBJ1-3; TRBD1 might be the D (6 bases). V was shortened by 6 bases and J by 0 bases, with 9 bases between the two germline ends. CDR3 size: 14 residues. Looked up from germline, CDR1 is MNHNY and CDR2 is SVGAGI (reference sequence). The CDR3 reads CASSKQGSGNTIYF. CDR3 in DNA: TGTGCCAGCAGCAAACAGGGCTCTGGAAACACCATATATTTT.